Below, 17 T cell receptor beta chains from the same sample are listed, as sequenced in a study of blood T cell repertoires in COVID-19 (dated by TCRdb to 2020 to 2021). Library method: the immunoSEQ multiplex PCR assay. TCRdb carries this immuneACCESS record with in-frame sequences only. Its versions omit some clonotypes, under half of them owing to an unresolved V gene in the studies checked, with the rest unexplained. The sample table records tens of thousands of clones; 81% of these occur just once. The top ten constitute approximately 30% of the sample. Sample: peripheral blood. The source of these receptors is a woman older than 75 with active or convalescent COVID-19.

The V and J genes are TRBV2 and TRBJ1-5; D is undetermined. From germline, CDR1 is SNHLY and CDR2 FYNNEI. The germline V and J ends were trimmed by 4 bases and 3 bases, with 10 bases remaining between them. The CDR3 has 14 residues. The CDR3 nucleotides are TGTGCCAGCAGTGGAATACAGATCAATCAGCCCCAGCATTTT. This translates into CASSGIQINQPQHF.

The chain has TRBV6-1 and TRBJ1-1; possible D gene TRBD1, 5 bases. V lost 0 bases to trimming and J lost 5 bases, with 7 bases between them. Germline assignment: CDR1 MNHNS and CDR2 SASEGT. This CDR3 has 13 residues. CDR3 nucleotides: TGTGCCAGCAGTGAAGCCGGGGGAACTGAAGCTTTCTTT. This translates into CASSEAGGTEAFF.

The chain employs TRBV5-8 and TRBJ2-1; 12 bases align to TRBD2. Germline lookup yields CDR1 SGHTS and CDR2 YDEGEE. There are 14 residues in the CDR3. V dropped 5 bases and J dropped 7; count of bases not matched to a gene: 4. The CDR3: CASRLAGGTNEQFF. CDR3 bases: TGTGCCAGCAGACTAGCGGGGGGCACAAATGAGCAGTTCTTC.

This chain joins TRBV7-2 and TRBJ2-7, with D possibly matching TRBD2 (6 bases). Per germline, CDR1 SGHTA and CDR2 FQGNSA. V lost 6 bases and J lost 1, with 16 bases in between. This CDR3 is built from 15 residues. CDR3 loop: CASSFSGWGSYEQYF. The DNA of the CDR3 is TGTGCCAGCAGTTTTAGCGGTTGGGGTTCCTACGAGCAGTACTTC. The variable domain in full, with the rest retrieved from reference TRBV7-2 and TRBJ2-7, is GAGVSQSPSNKVTEKGKDVELRCDPISGHTALYWYRQSLGQGLEFLIYFQGNSAPDKSGLPSDRFSAERTGGSVSTLTIQRTQQEDSAVYLCASSFSGWGSYEQYFGPGTRLTVT.

The V and J genes are TRBV5-1 and TRBJ2-1; 7 nucleotides agree with TRBD2. The V gene end was trimmed by 4 bases and the J gene end by 8 bases; junction bases not matched to a gene: 12. The CDR3 sequence is 15 residues long. Germline V gives CDR1 SGHRS, CDR2 YFSETQ. The CDR3 reads CASSTGHAGRDEQFF. CDR3 coding DNA: TGCGCCAGCAGCACCGGACATGCGGGGAGGGATGAGCAGTTCTTC. Filled out from reference TRBV5-1 and TRBJ2-1, the complete variable domain reads KAGVTQTPRYLIKTRGQQVTLSCSPISGHRSVSWYQQTPGQGLQFLFEYFSETQRNKGNFPGRFSGRQFSNSRSEMNVSTLELGDSALYLCASSTGHAGRDEQFFGPGTRLTVL.

CDR3 region: CAISLTGSNTGELFF. The CDR3 DNA is TGTGCCATCAGTCTGACAGGGTCTAACACCGGGGAGCTGTTTTTT. The rearrangement joins TRBV10-3 to TRBJ2-2, with 7 bases aligning to TRBD1. CDR3 length equals 15 residues. CDR1 and CDR2 from the germline V gene are ENHRY and SYGVKD. The V gene end was trimmed by 5 bases and the J gene end by 2 bases; junction bases not matched to a gene: 5.

The genes are TRBV7-2 and TRBJ2-3; D not certain. Germline CDR1 is SGHTA and CDR2 is FQGNSA. The CDR3 covers 14 residues. Trimming removed 5 bases from V and 0 bases from J, with 9 bases in between. CDR3 DNA sequence: TGTGCCAGCAGCATACTTCCTAGCACAGATACGCAGTATTTT. It translates to CASSILPSTDTQYF.

This chain joins TRBV19 and TRBJ1-3; maybe TRBD1 (5 bases). V lost 5 bases and J lost 5, with 10 bases in between. Looked up from germline, CDR1 is LNHDA and CDR2 is SQIVND (reference sequence). This CDR3 region has 13 residues. In nucleotides, the CDR3 is TGTGCCAGTAGTGCACAGGCGAGAAACACCATATATTTT. It codes for CASSAQARNTIYF. Variable domain in full (rest from reference TRBV19 and TRBJ1-3): DGGITQSPKYLFRKEGQNVTLSCEQNLNHDAMYWYRQDPGQGLRLIYYSQIVNDFQKGDIAEGYSVSREKKESFPLTVTSAQKNPTAFYLCASSAQARNTIYFGEGSWLTVV.

The rearrangement uses TRBV4-3 and TRBJ2-5; 7 bases map to TRBD2. Per germline, CDR1 LGHNA and CDR2 YSLEER. Trimming at V came to 0 bases and at J to 4 bases, leaving 5 bases not matched to a gene. CDR3 length: 15 amino acids. The CDR3, as DNA: TGCGCCAGCAGCCAAGAAGCGGGATTAGGAGAGACCCAGTACTTC. It encodes CASSQEAGLGETQYF.

The chain has TRBV11-2 and TRBJ2-3; D may be TRBD2 (5 bases). V lost 5 bases, J lost 2 bases, and 14 bases lay in between. The germline gives CDR1 SGHAT, CDR2 FQNNGV. This CDR3 region has 15 residues. CDR3 protein: CASSEGPEVTDTQYF. The CDR3, as DNA: TGTGCCAGCAGCGAGGGCCCGGAGGTCACAGATACGCAGTATTTT.

The V and J genes are TRBV19 and TRBJ1-2; TRBD1 agrees at 8 bases. J was trimmed by 3 bases and V by 9 bases; bases with no gene match: 12. This CDR3 contains 15 residues. Germline CDR1 is LNHDA and CDR2 is SQIVND (reference sequence). CDR3 in amino acids: CASHPRTGLDYGYTF. For the CDR3, the DNA is TGTGCCAGCCATCCTCGGACAGGGCTGGACTATGGCTACACCTTC.

This clone was counted once. The chain has TRBV19 and TRBJ1-1, with D tentatively TRBD1 (5 bases). The CDR3 covers 13 residues. V lost 4 bases to trimming and J lost 1 base, with 7 bases between them. Per the germline V gene, CDR1 is LNHDA and CDR2 is SQIVND (reference sequence). The CDR3 nucleotides are TGTGCCAGTAGTAGGACACCGAACACTGAAGCTTTCTTT. It yields the protein CASSRTPNTEAFF.

DNA for the CDR3: TGTGCCAGCACCCCGGACAGATCCTATAATTCACCCCTCCACTTT. Protein sequence: CASTPDRSYNSPLHF. The genes are TRBV6-5 and TRBJ1-6, with D possibly matching TRBD1 (6 bases). Germline V gene sequence: CDR1 MNHEY, CDR2 SVGAGI. The ends were cut back, 7 bases at V and 1 base at J, with 11 bases in the middle. The CDR3 has 15 amino acids.

V gene TRBV5-1 combines with J gene TRBJ1-1; 7 bases fit TRBD1. Germline-derived CDR1 and CDR2 are SGHRS and YFSETQ. The CDR3 is 15 amino acids. The V and J ends lost 2 bases and 1 base, in that order; junction bases with no gene match: 5. The CDR3 bases are TGCGCCAGCAGCTTTGCGGGACAGTCGAACACTGAAGCTTTCTTT. Its translation: CASSFAGQSNTEAFF.

The sample holds a few counts of this clone. J is TRBJ2-1 and V is TRBV7-3; TRBD2 might be the D (6 bases). The V and J ends lost 5 bases and 4 bases respectively, with 9 bases between them. Germline V gives CDR1 SGHTA, CDR2 FQGTGA. The CDR3 spans 13 residues. The CDR3 is CASSPAGYNEQFF. Here the CDR3 DNA reads TGTGCCAGCAGCCCTGCGGGGTACAATGAGCAGTTCTTC.

The genes are TRBV10-3 and TRBJ2-5; 9 bases agree with TRBD1. The germline V gene has CDR1 ENHRY and CDR2 SYGVKD. The V gene end was trimmed by 6 bases and the J gene end by 4 bases; junction bases not matched to a gene: 3. There are 13 residues in the CDR3. The CDR3 region is CAISGTGIETQYF. The CDR3 DNA sequence: TGTGCCATCAGCGGGACAGGGATAGAGACCCAGTACTTC.

This clone has just a few counts. V and J are TRBV4-1 and TRBJ1-3; D is possibly TRBD1 (5 bases). Germline-derived CDR1 and CDR2 are MGHRA and YSYEKL. The CDR3 runs 16 residues. V was trimmed by 3 bases and J by 1 base, leaving 13 bases between them. The CDR3 here is CASSHSDSLSGNTIYF. The CDR3 DNA reads TGCGCCAGCAGCCACTCTGACAGCCTATCTGGAAACACCATATATTTT.